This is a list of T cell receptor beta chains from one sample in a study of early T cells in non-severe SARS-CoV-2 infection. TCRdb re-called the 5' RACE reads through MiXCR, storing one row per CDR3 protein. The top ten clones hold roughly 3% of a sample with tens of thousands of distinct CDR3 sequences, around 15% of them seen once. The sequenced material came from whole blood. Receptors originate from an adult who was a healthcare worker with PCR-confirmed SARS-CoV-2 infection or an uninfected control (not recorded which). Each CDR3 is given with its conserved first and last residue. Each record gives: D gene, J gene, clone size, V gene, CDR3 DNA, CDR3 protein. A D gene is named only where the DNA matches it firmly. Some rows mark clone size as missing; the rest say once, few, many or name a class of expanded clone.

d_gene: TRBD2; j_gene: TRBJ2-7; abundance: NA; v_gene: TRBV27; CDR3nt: TGTGCCAGCGGTCTAGCGGGAGCGTCGTTGTACGAGCAGTACTTC; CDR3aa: CASGLAGASLYEQYF
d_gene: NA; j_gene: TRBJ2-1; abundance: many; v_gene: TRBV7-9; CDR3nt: TGTGCCAGCAGCCACACCATAGCGGACAATGAGCAGTTCTTC; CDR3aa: CASSHTIADNEQFF
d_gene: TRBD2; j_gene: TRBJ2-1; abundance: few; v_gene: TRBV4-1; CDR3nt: TGCGCCAGCAGCCAAGATCGAATGTCGAGCGGGAGGGGCAATGAGCAGTTCTTC; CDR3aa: CASSQDRMSSGRGNEQFF
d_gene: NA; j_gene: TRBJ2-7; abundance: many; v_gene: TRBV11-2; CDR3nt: TGTGCCAGCAGCTTAGGCCCTGGGGGTTCGTACGAGCAGTACTTC; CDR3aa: CASSLGPGGSYEQYF
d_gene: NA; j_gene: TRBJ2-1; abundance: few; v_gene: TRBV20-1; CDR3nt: TGCAGTGCTAGAGAGCGTACCGGGGGGCAGACCTACAATGAGCAGTTCTTC; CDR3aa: CSARERTGGQTYNEQFF
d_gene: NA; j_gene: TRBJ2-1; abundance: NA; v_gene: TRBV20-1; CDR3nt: TGCAGTGTCGGCCGCGGCGGCGGAGGAAGCTCCTACAATGAGCAGTTCTTC; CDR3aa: CSVGRGGGGSSYNEQFF
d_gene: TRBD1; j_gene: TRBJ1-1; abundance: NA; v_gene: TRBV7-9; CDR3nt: TGTGCCAGCAGCACCCCCGGGACAGGGGCCCTCATGAACACTGAAGCTTTCTTT; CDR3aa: CASSTPGTGALMNTEAFF
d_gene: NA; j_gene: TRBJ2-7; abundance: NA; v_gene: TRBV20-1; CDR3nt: TGCAGTGCCCTTGGGGCCGCCTACGAGCAGTACTTC; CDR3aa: CSALGAAYEQYF
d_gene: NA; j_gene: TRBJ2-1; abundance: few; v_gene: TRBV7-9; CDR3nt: TGTGCCAGCAGCTTAGCGGGGGCTACGGGCAATGAGCAGTTCTTC; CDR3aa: CASSLAGATGNEQFF
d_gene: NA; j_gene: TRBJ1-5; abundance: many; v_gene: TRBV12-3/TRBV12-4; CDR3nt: TGTGCCAGCAGCCCAGGGAGCCCGTACAATCAGCCCCAGCATTTT; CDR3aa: CASSPGSPYNQPQHF
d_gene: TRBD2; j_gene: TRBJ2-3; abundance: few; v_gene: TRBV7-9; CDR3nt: TGTGCCAGCAGCGTCTGGGGAGGAGCGGGAGAGGCAGATACGCAGTATTTT; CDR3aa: CASSVWGGAGEADTQYF
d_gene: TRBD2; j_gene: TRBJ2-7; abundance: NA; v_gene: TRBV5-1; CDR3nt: TGCGCCAGCAGCTTGGCTAGCGGTGCCTACGAGCAGTACTTC; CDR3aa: CASSLASGAYEQYF
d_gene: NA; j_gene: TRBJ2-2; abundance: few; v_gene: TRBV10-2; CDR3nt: TGCGCCAGCATTAACAGGGTGGCCGGGGAGCTGTTTTTT; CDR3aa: CASINRVAGELFF
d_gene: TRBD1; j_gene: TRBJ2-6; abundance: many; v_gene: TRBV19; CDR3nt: TGTGCCAGTAGTACCCAGGGGGCTGGTGGGGCCAACGTCCTGACTTTC; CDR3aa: CASSTQGAGGANVLTF
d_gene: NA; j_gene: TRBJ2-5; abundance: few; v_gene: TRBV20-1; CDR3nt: TGCAGTGCTCCCCCACCTGCGTACCAAGAGACCCAGTACTTC; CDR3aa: CSAPPPAYQETQYF
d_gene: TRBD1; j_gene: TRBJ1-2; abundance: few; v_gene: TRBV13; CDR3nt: TGTGCCAGCAGCCCCGGGGCAGGGGGCTATGGCTACACCTTC; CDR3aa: CASSPGAGGYGYTF
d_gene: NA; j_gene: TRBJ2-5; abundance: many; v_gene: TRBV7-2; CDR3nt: TGTGCCAGCAGCTTAGGGGCAGGGGGGCTGGTCCAGTACTTC; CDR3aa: CASSLGAGGLVQYF
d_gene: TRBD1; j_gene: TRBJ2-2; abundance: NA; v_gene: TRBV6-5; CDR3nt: TGTGCCAGCAGGCCCGTTGGGACAGCGAACACCGGGGAGCTGTTTTTT; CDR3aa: CASRPVGTANTGELFF
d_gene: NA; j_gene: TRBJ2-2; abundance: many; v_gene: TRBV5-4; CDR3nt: TGTGCCAGCAGCTTGGGTCCGGGACTCACCGACGGGGAGCTGTTTTTT; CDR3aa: CASSLGPGLTDGELFF
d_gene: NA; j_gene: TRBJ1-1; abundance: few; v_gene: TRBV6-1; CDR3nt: TGTGCCAGCAGTGAACACAGGGCGAACACTGAAGCTTTCTTT; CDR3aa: CASSEHRANTEAFF
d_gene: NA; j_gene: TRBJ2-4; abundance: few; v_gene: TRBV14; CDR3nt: TGTGCCAGCAGCCGCCGGGACGTAAACATTCAGTACTTC; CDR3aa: CASSRRDVNIQYF
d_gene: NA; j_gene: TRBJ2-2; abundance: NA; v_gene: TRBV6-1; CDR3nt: TGTGCCAGCAGTGCCCAGGGACTCCCCAGTGGGGAGCTGTTTTTT; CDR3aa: CASSAQGLPSGELFF
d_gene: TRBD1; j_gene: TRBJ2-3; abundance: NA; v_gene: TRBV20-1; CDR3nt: TGCAGTGTGAGAGATCCGGGACAGGGGACAGATACGCAGTATTTT; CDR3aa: CSVRDPGQGTDTQYF
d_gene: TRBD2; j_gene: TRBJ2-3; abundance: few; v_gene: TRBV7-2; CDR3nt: TGTGCCAGCAGACAACCGGGACTAGGTACAGATACGCAGTATTTT; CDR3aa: CASRQPGLGTDTQYF
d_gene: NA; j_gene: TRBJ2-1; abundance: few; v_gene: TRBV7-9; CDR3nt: TGTGCCAGCAGCTTAACTTCAGAGCAGTTCTTC; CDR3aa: CASSLTSEQFF
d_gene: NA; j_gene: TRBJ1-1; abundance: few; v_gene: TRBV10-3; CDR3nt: TGTGCCACCATGGAGGGCCGGGAAGCTTTCTTT; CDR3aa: CATMEGREAFF
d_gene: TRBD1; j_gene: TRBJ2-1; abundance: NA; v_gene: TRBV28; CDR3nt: TGTGCCAGCAGCTCGACAGGGGAAGAGACCCAGTTCTTC; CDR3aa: CASSSTGEETQFF
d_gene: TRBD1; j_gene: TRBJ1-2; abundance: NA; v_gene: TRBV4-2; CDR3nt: TGTGCCAGCAGCCAAGGACAGGGGAACGGCTACACCTTC; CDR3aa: CASSQGQGNGYTF
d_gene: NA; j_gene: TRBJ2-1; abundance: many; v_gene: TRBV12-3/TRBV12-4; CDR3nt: TGTGCCAGCACCCCGAGGGGGACCGATGAGCAGTTCTTC; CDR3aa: CASTPRGTDEQFF